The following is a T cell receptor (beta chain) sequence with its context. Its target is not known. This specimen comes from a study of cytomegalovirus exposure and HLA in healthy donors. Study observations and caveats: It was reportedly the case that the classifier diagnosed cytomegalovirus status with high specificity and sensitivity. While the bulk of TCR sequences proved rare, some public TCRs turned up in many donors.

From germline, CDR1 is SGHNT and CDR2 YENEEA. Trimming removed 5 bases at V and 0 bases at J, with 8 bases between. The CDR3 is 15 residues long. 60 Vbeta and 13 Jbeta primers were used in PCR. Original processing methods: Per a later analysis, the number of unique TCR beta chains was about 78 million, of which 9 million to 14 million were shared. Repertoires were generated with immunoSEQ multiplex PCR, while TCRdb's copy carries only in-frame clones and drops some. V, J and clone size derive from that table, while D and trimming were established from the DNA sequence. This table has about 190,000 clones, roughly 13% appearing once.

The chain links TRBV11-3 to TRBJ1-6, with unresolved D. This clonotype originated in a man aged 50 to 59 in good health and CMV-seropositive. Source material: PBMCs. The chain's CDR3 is CASSRGSSYNSPLHF. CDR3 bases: TGTGCCAGCAGCCGTGGCAGCTCCTATAATTCACCCCTCCACTTT. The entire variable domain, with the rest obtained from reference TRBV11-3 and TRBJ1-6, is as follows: EAGVVQSPRYKIIEKKQPVAFWCNPISGHNTLYWYLQNLGQGPELLIRYENEEAVDDSQLPKDRFSAERLKGVDSTLKIQPAELGDSAVYLCASSRGSSYNSPLHFGNGTRLTVT.